The 28 T cell receptor beta chains below come from one sample, sequenced in a study of CXCR3-negative and CXCR3-positive naive CD8 T cells. Study-wide findings and caveats: Hydrophobicity was higher for TRB CDR3s found in CXCR3-positive naive cells than in CXCR3-negative naive cells.

These receptors' antigens are unknown. It was by 5' RACE with UMI labels that the TRB cDNA libraries were prepared. From the 5' RACE reads, TCRdb lists one entry per CDR3 protein and no DNA. Reported are tens of thousands of distinct CDR3 sequences; the ten largest clones contain 0.62%. The sample taken for sequencing was naive CXCR3+ CD8+ T cells from blood. Subset of the sample: CD45RO-CCR7+CD27+CD95- naive CD8+ T cells expressing CXCR3 (TNR3+). The receptors were sampled from a human donor in good health. Some clones in this sample may be carry-over from other donors' samples.

The rearrangement uses TRBV29-1 and TRBJ1-1. CDR1 and CDR2 (germline): SQVTM, ANQGSEA. The CDR3 loop spans 11 amino acids. Here the CDR3 reads CSVGGHTEAFF.

The gene calls are TRBV3-1 and TRBJ2-7; without DNA, the TCRdb call of TRBD2 cannot be checked. This CDR3 has 17 residues. Germline V gene data show CDR1 as LGHDT and CDR2 as YNNKEL (reference sequence). The CDR3 is CASSQVKREGRTYEQYF.

The chain has TRBV9 and TRBJ2-7. CDR3 length: 14 amino acids. Germline V gives CDR1 SGDLS, CDR2 YYNGEE. The CDR3 is CASSVAQERSEQYF.

CDR3 region: CASSQGGRGAQYF. J is TRBJ2-5 and V is TRBV4-2; TCRdb picks TRBD2, but there is no DNA to check that call. Germline values: CDR1 LGHNA, CDR2 YNFKEQ. This CDR3 is 13 amino acids long.

The rearrangement joins TRBV5-6 to TRBJ1-1; the D gene TCRdb calls, TRBD1, cannot be checked with no DNA. Germline loops: CDR1 SGHDT, CDR2 YYEEEE. This CDR3 spans 16 amino acids. The CDR3 reads CASSWGTESMNTEAFF.

The chain employs TRBV4-3 and TRBJ2-1; TCRdb's D call, TRBD2, is unchecked because there is no DNA. The CDR3 covers 14 residues. Germline values: CDR1 LGHNA, CDR2 YSLEER. The CDR3 here is CASSLGLVDNEQFF.

CDR3 sequence: CASSYSQGSTDTQYF. J is TRBJ2-3 and V is TRBV6-5; no DNA is available, so the TRBD1 call from TCRdb remains unchecked. CDR1 and CDR2 (germline): MNHEY, SVGAGI. This CDR3 contains 15 residues.

The V gene is TRBV7-3, the J gene TRBJ2-7; TCRdb gives TRBD1 as the D gene, but with no DNA this cannot be confirmed. CDR1 is SGHTA and CDR2 is FQGTGA in the germline V gene. The CDR3 loop spans 15 amino acids. CDR3 region: CASSFGWGGPHEQYF.

This rearrangement joins TRBV9 to TRBJ2-1; the TCRdb D gene call, TRBD1, has no DNA to confirm it. This CDR3 spans 11 amino acids. In germline, CDR1 is SGDLS, CDR2 YYNGEE. The CDR3 spells CASGRGNEQFF.

This chain links TRBV27 with TRBJ1-2; TCRdb reports TRBD1, a call that lacks DNA to check it against. The CDR3 runs 13 residues. Germline V gene lookup returns CDR1 MNHEY and CDR2 SMNVEV (reference sequence). CDR3 residues: CASTGQGTYGYTF.

The chain joins TRBV6-6 to TRBJ2-7. This CDR3 is 14 amino acids long. Germline values: CDR1 MNHNY, CDR2 SVGAGI (reference sequence). This chain's CDR3 is CASSYAEQLSEQYF.

This sequence joins TRBV7-9 and TRBJ2-1; the TCRdb call, TRBD1, lacks DNA for checking. The germline V gene encodes CDR1 SEHNR and CDR2 FQNEAQ (reference sequence). The CDR3 covers 16 residues. The CDR3: CASSPPGGSAYNEQFF.

This chain connects TRBV28 to TRBJ2-1. Germline V lookup: CDR1 MDHEN, CDR2 SYDVKM. CDR3 length: 14 residues. This CDR3 is CASSFVGLVNEQFF.

The chain is built from TRBV18 and TRBJ2-3; TCRdb lists TRBD2, though no DNA is available to test this call. This CDR3 spans 15 amino acids. The germline V gene encodes CDR1 KGHSH and CDR2 LQKENI. This chain's CDR3 is CASSQGPRLTDTQYF. The full variable domain, rest sourced from reference TRBV18 and TRBJ2-3, is NAGVMQNPRHLVRRRGQEARLRCSPMKGHSHVYWYRQLPEEGLKFMVYLQKENIIDESGMPKERFSAEFPKEGPSILRIQQVVRGDSAAYFCASSQGPRLTDTQYFGPGTRLTVL.

This chain links TRBV20-1 with TRBJ2-7; TCRdb's assignment of TRBD1 cannot be checked, as there is no DNA. Germline V gene lookup returns CDR1 DFQATT and CDR2 SNEGSKA (reference sequence). This CDR3 region has 13 residues. The CDR3 spells CSATKTGSYEQYF.

V is TRBV21-1 and J is TRBJ1-2. TRBV21-1 is assigned pseudogene status. The CDR3 is made up of 11 amino acids. CDR3 protein: CASIESYGYTF.

The rearrangement joins TRBV19 to TRBJ2-7; without DNA, the TCRdb call of TRBD1 cannot be checked. The CDR3 loop spans 15 amino acids. The germline V gene encodes CDR1 LNHDA and CDR2 SQIVND (reference sequence). CDR3 residues: CASSIRDREPYEQYF.

The chain links TRBV3-1 to TRBJ2-1; TCRdb designates TRBD1, a call that cannot be tested without DNA. The CDR3 totals 17 residues. Germline V lookup: CDR1 LGHDT, CDR2 YNNKEL (reference sequence). The CDR3 sequence: CASSQDGAGGSYNEQFF.

The CDR3: CSVDDGQLGRSYNEQFF. The rearrangement joins TRBV29-1 to TRBJ2-1; TCRdb's assignment of TRBD1 cannot be checked, as there is no DNA. The germline gives CDR1 SQVTM, CDR2 ANQGSEA. The CDR3 runs 17 residues.

This chain connects TRBV7-9 to TRBJ1-5; there is no DNA to check the TCRdb D call of TRBD1. Germline assignment: CDR1 SEHNR and CDR2 FQNEAQ (reference sequence). This CDR3 is 16 amino acids long. This chain's CDR3 is CASSLAGQGENQPQHF.

The J gene is TRBJ2-1, the V gene TRBV29-1; TCRdb's D call of TRBD1 is untestable without DNA. The germline CDR1 and CDR2 sequences are SQVTM and ANQGSEA. This CDR3 contains 16 residues. CDR3 loop: CSVEGSGTGAYNEQFF.

V and J are TRBV29-1 and TRBJ2-6. There are 13 residues in the CDR3. From germline, CDR1 is SQVTM and CDR2 ANQGSEA. CDR3 protein: CSAATGGANVLTF.

The CDR3 region is CASSQEWTGVGANVLTF. J is TRBJ2-6 and V is TRBV4-3; TCRdb proposes TRBD1, but this gene call is untestable without DNA. The CDR3 runs to 17 residues. The V gene's germline CDR1 is LGHNA and CDR2 YSLEER.

The V call is TRBV11-2, the J call TRBJ2-4; TCRdb selects TRBD2, and the lack of DNA leaves this call unchecked. The CDR3 has 17 amino acids. CDR1 SGHAT and CDR2 FQNNGV come from the germline V gene. CDR3 amino acids: CASSPTLTSDGKNIQYF.

The rearrangement joins TRBV9 to TRBJ2-1; TCRdb's assignment of TRBD2 cannot be checked, as there is no DNA. Germline V gene lookup returns CDR1 SGDLS and CDR2 YYNGEE. The length of the CDR3 is 16 residues. CDR3 loop: CASSATSGGAANEQFF. The whole variable domain, remainder taken from reference TRBV9 and TRBJ2-1, is DSGVTQTPKHLITATGQRVTLRCSPRSGDLSVYWYQQSLDQGLQFLIQYYNGEERAKGNILERFSAQQFPDLHSELNLSSLELGDSALYFCASSATSGGAANEQFFGPGTRLTVL.

This chain joins TRBV29-1 and TRBJ2-7; the D call from TCRdb, TRBD1, cannot be confirmed without DNA. Germline loops: CDR1 SQVTM, CDR2 ANQGSEA. There are 12 residues in the CDR3. CDR3 in amino acids: CSVETGGYEQYF.

V and J are TRBV12-3 or TRBV12-4 and TRBJ1-2; TCRdb's D call of TRBD1 is untestable without DNA. The CDR3 sequence is 12 residues long. CDR3 in amino acids: CASSLSQGGYTF.

This chain connects TRBV12-3 or TRBV12-4 to TRBJ2-5; there is no DNA to check the TCRdb D call of TRBD1. This CDR3 region has 13 residues. The CDR3: CASRGQVQETQYF.